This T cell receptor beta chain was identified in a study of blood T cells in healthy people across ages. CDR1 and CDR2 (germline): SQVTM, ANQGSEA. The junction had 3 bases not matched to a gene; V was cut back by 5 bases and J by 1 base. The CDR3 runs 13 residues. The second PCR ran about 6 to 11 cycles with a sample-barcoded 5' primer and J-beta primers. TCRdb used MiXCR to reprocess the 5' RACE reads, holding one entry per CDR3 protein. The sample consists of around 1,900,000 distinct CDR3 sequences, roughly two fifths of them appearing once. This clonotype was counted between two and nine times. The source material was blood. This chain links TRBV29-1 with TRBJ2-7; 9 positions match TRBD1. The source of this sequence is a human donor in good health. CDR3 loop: CSVRDRESYEQYF. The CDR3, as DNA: TGCAGCGTTCGGGACAGGGAGTCCTACGAGCAGTACTTC.